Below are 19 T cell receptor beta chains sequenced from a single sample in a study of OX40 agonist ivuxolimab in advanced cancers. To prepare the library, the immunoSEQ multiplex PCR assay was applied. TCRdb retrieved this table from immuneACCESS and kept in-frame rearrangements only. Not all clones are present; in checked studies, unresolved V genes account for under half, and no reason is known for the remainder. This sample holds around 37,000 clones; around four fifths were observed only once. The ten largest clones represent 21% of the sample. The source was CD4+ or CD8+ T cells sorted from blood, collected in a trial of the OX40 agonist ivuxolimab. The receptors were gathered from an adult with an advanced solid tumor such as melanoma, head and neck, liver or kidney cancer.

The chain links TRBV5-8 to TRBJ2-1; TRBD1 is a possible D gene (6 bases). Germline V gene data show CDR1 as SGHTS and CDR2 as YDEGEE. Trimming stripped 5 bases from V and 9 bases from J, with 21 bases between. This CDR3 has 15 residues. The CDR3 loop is CASRVRSRGIIEQFF. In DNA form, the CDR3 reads TGTGCCAGCAGGGTGCGGTCCAGGGGTATCATTGAGCAGTTCTTC.

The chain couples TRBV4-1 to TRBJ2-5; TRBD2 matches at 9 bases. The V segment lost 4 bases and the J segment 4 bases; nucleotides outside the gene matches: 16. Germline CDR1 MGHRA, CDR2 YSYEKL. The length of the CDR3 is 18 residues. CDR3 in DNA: TGCGCCAGCAGCCCCACCATTCTCTTAGCGGGAGAAGGAGAGACCCAGTACTTC. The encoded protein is CASSPTILLAGEGETQYF.

In DNA, the CDR3 is TGCGCCAGCAGCCAAGATCTCGGGGGCTCAGGGAACACTGAAGCTTTCTTT. Protein product: CASSQDLGGSGNTEAFF. The chain links TRBV4-1 to TRBJ1-1; the D gene is possibly TRBD1 (6 bases). Germline values: CDR1 MGHRA, CDR2 YSYEKL. Between the trimmed V and J ends, which lost 0 bases and 1 base, there was a span of 15 bases. The CDR3 spans 17 residues.

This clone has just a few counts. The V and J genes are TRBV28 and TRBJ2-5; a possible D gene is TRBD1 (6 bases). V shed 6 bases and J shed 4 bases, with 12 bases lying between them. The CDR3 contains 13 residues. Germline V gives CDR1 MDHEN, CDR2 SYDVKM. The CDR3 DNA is TGTGCCAGCAGGTCAACAGGGAGAGAGACCCAGTACTTC. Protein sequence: CASRSTGRETQYF.

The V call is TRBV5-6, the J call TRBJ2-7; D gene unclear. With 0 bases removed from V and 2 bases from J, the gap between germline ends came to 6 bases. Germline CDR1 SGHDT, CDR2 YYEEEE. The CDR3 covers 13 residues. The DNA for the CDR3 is TGTGCCAGCAGCTTGGATCAGCCCTACGAGCAGTACTTC. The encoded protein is CASSLDQPYEQYF.

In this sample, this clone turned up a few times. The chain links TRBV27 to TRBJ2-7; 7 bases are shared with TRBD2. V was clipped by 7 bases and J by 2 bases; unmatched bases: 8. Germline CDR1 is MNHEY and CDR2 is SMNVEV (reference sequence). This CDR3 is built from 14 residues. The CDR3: CASNFARGAYEQYF. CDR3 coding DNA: TGTGCCAGCAACTTCGCCCGGGGGGCCTACGAGCAGTACTTC.

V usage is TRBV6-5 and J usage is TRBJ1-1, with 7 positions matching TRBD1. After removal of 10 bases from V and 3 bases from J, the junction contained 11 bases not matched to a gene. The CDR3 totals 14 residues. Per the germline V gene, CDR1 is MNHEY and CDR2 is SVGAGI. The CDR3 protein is CAITLRQGDTEAFF. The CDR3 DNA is TGTGCCATCACACTTCGACAGGGTGACACTGAAGCTTTCTTT.

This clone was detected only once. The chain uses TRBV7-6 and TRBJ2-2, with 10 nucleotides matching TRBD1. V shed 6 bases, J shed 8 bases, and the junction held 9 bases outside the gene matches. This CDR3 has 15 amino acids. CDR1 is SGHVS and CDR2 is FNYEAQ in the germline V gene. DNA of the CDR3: TGTGCCAGCAGTTCGATGGACAGGGGGTTAGGGGAGCTGTTTTTT. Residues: CASSSMDRGLGELFF. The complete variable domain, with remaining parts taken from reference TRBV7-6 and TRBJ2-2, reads GAGVSQSPRYKVTKRGQDVALRCDPISGHVSLYWYRQALGQGPEFLTYFNYEAQQDKSGLPNDRFSAERPEGSISTLTIQRTEQRDSAMYRCASSSMDRGLGELFFGEGSRLTVL.

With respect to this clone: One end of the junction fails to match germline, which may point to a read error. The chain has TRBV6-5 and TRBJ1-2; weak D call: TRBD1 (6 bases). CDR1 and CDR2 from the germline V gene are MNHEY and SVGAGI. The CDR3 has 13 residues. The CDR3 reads CAISDRTNYGYTF. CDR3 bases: TGTGCCATCAGTGACAGGACCAACTATGGCTACACCTTC.

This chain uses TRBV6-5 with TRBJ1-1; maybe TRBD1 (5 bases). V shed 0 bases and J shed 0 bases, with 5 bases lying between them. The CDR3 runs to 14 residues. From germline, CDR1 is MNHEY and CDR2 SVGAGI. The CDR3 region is CASSYSGVNTEAFF. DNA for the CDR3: TGTGCCAGCAGTTACTCAGGGGTGAACACTGAAGCTTTCTTT.

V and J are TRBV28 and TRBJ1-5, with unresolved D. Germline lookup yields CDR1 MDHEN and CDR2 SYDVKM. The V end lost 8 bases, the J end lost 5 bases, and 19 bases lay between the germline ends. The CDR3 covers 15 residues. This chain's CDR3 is CASYMGMGSDQPQHF. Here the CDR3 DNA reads TGTGCCAGCTATATGGGGATGGGGTCCGATCAGCCCCAGCATTTT.

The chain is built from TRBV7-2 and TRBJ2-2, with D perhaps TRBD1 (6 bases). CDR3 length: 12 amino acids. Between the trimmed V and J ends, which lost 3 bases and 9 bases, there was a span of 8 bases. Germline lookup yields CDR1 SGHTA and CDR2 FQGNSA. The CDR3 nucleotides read TGTGCCAGCAGCTTGGACAGCCGGGAGCTGTTTTTT. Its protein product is CASSLDSRELFF.

The CDR3 DNA sequence: TGTGCCAGCAGTTCCGAGGGATTATTTAATTCACCCCTCCACTTT. It specifies CASSSEGLFNSPLHF. The chain carries TRBV27 and TRBJ1-6; D gene ambiguous. V was trimmed by 4 bases and J by 6 bases, leaving 13 bases between them. Germline CDR1 and CDR2: MNHEY and SMNVEV (reference sequence). The CDR3 contains 15 residues.

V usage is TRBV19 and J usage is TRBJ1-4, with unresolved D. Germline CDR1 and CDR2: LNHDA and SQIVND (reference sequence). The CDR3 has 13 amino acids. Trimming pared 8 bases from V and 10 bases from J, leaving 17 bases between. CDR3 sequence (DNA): TGTGCCAGTGGTGCGGCACGGGAGGGAAAACTGTTTTTT. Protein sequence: CASGAAREGKLFF.

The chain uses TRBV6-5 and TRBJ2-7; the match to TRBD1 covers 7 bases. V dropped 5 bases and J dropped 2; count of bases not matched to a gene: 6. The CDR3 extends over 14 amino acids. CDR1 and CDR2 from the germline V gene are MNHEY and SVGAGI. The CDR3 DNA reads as TGTGCCAGCAGTGCCGGGACAGCTGCCTACGAGCAGTACTTC. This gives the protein CASSAGTAAYEQYF.

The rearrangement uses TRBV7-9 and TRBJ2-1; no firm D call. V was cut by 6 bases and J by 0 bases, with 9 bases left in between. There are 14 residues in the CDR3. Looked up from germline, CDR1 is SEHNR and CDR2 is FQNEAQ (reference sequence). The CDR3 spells CASRREVSYNEQFF. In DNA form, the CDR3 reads TGTGCCAGCAGGCGCGAGGTCTCCTACAATGAGCAGTTCTTC.

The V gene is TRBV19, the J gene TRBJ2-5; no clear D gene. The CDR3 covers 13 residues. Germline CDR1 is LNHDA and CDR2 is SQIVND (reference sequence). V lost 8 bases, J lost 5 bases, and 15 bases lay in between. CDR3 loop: CASRRKGSETQYF. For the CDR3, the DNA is TGTGCCAGTCGGAGAAAGGGCTCTGAGACCCAGTACTTC. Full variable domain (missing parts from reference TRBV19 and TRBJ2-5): DGGITQSPKYLFRKEGQNVTLSCEQNLNHDAMYWYRQDPGQGLRLIYYSQIVNDFQKGDIAEGYSVSREKKESFPLTVTSAQKNPTAFYLCASRRKGSETQYFGPGTRLLVL.

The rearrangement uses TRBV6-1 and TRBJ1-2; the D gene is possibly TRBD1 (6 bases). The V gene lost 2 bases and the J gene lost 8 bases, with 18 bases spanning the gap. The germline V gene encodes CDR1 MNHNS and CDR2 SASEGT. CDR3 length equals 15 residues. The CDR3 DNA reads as TGTGCCAGCAGTGAAAGGAGGACAGTAACTTTAGGCTACACCTTC. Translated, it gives CASSERRTVTLGYTF.

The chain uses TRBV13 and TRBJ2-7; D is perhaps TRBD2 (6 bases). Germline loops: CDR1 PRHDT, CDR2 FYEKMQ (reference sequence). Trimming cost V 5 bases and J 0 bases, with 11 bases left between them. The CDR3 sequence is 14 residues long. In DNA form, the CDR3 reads TGTGCCAGCAGCCCCGGGGGTCCCTCCTACGAGCAGTACTTC. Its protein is CASSPGGPSYEQYF.